This TCR beta chain was identified in a study of radiotherapy plus CTLA-4 blockade in lung cancer. With V trimmed by 5 bases and J by 0 bases, 5 bases remained unmatched. Germline CDR1 is SGHVS and CDR2 is FQNEAQ. The CDR3 runs 15 residues. The protocol was immunoSEQ multiplex PCR, while the TCRdb copy is restricted to in-frame clones and leaves out a portion. The sample holds fewer than 55,000 clones, 70% to 90% seen once. The genes are TRBV7-8 and TRBJ1-1; TRBD1 agrees at 8 bases. The sample was peripheral blood, taken from a patient treated with radiotherapy plus ipilimumab. The origin of this receptor is a human donor with non-small cell lung cancer whose response to radiotherapy plus ipilimumab could not be evaluated. This chain's CDR3 is CASSPRTGLNTEAFF. DNA for the CDR3: TGTGCCAGCAGCCCCCGGACAGGGCTGAACACTGAAGCTTTCTTT.